The clone carrying this TCR beta chain appeared a single time. The CDR3 ends on some other residue instead of the conserved phenylalanine or tryptophan, so this is likely a read error. The sample comes from a study of molecular identifiers for immune sequencing clone quantification. Using its own MiXCR run on the PCR reads, TCRdb lists one record per CDR3 protein. The table lists 8,000 to 10,000 distinct CDR3 sequences, approximately 15% of them singletons. As CD8+CD4-CCR7+CD45RA+ cells, naive CD8 T cells were sorted. Germline CDR1 is SGHTA and CDR2 is FQGNSA. There are 14 residues in the CDR3. Trimming removed 1 base from V and 3 bases from J, with 9 bases in between.

The chain joins TRBV7-2 to TRBJ2-5; tentatively, D is TRBD1 or TRBD2 (5 bases each). Sequenced input: naive CD8+ T cells from blood, with Jurkat cell RNA spiked in. Subset noted: FACS-sorted CD8+CD4-CCR7+CD45RA+ naive T cells. This receptor was obtained from a human donor in good health. Some libraries in this study had Jurkat cell RNA spiked in. DNA for the CDR3: TGTGCCAGCAGCTTAGGAGGGGCCGAAGAGACCCAGTACCTC. It yields the protein CASSLGGAEETQYL.